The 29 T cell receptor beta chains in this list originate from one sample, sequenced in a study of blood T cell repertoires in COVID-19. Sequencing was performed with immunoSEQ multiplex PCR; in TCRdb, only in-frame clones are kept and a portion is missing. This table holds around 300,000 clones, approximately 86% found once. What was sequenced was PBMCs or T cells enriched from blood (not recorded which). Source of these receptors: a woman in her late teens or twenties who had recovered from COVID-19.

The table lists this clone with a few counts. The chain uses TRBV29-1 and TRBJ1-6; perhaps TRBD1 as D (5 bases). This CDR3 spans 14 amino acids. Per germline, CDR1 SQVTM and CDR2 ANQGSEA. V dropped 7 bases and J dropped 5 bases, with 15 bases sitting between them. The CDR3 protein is CSAHTGAHNSPLHF. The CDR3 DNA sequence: TGCAGCGCACACACAGGAGCCCATAATTCACCCCTCCACTTT. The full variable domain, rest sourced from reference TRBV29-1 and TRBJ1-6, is SAVISQKPSRDICQRGTSLTIQCQVDSQVTMMFWYRQQPGQSLTLIATANQGSEATYESGFVIDKFPISRPNLTFSTLTVSNMSPEDSSIYLCSAHTGAHNSPLHFGNGTRLTVT.

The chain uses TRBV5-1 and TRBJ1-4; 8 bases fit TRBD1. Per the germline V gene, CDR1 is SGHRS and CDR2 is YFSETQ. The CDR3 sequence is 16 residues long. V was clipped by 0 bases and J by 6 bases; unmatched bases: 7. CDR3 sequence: CASSLGRTGIDEKLFF. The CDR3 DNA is TGCGCCAGCAGCTTGGGACGGACAGGGATTGATGAAAAACTGTTTTTT.

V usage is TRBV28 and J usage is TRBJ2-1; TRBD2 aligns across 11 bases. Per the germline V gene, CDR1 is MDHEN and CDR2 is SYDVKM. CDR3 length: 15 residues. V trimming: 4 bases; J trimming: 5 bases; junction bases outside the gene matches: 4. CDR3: CASSSGTSGHNEQFF. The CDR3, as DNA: TGTGCCAGCAGTTCGGGGACTAGCGGTCACAATGAGCAGTTCTTC.

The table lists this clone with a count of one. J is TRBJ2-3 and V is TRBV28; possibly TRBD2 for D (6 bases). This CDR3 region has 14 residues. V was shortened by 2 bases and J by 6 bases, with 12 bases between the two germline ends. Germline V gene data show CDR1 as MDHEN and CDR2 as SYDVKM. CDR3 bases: TGTGCCAGCAGTTTACCGGGAGAGATTGATACGCAGTATTTT. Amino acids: CASSLPGEIDTQYF.

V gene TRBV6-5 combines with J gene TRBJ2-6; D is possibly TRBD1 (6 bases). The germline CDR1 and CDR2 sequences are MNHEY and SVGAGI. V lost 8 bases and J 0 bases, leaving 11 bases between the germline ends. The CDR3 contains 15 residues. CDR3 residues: CASWTDSSGANVLTF. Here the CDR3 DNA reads TGTGCCAGCTGGACAGACAGCTCTGGGGCCAACGTCCTGACTTTC.

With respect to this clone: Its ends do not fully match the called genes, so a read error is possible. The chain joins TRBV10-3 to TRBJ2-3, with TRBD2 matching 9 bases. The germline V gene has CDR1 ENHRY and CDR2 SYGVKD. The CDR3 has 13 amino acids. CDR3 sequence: CGSGGDKQDTQYF. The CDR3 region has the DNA TGCGGTAGCGGGGGCGATAAACAAGATACGCAGTATTTT.

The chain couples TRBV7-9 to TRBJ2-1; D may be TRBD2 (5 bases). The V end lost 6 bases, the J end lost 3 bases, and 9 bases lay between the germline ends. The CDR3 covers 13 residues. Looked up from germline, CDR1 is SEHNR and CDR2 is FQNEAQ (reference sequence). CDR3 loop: CASRPTSYNEQFF. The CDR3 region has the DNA TGTGCCAGCAGACCAACTAGCTACAATGAGCAGTTCTTC. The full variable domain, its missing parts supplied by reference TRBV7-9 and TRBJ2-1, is DTGVSQNPRHKITKRGQNVTFRCDPISEHNRLYWYRQTLGQGPEFLTYFQNEAQLEKSRLLSDRFSAERPKGSFSTLEIQRTEQGDSAMYLCASRPTSYNEQFFGPGTRLTVL.

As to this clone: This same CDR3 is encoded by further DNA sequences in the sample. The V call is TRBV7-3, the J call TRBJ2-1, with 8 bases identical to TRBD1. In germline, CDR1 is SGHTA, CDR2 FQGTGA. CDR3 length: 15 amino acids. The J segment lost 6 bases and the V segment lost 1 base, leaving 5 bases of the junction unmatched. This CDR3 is CASSLRQGARNEQFF. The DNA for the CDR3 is TGTGCCAGCAGCTTAAGGCAGGGGGCGCGCAATGAGCAGTTCTTC.

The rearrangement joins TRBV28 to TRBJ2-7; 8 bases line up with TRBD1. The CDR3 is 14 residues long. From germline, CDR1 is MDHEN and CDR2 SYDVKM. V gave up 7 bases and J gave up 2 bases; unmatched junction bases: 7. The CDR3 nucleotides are TGTGCCAGCAAGGGACTGGGACAGGCCTACGAGCAGTACTTC. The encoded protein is CASKGLGQAYEQYF.

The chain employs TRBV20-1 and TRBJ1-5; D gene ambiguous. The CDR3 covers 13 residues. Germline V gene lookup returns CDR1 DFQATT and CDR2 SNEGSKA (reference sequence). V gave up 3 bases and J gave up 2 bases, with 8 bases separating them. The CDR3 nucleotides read TGCAGTGCTAGTACAAGCGGCAATCAGCCCCAGCATTTT. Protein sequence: CSASTSGNQPQHF.

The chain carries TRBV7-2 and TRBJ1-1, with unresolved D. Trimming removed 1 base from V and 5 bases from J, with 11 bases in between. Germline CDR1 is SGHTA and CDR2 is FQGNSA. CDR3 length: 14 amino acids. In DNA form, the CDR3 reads TGTGCCAGCAGCTTAGAAGCTAGTGGGACTGAAGCTTTCTTT. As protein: CASSLEASGTEAFF.

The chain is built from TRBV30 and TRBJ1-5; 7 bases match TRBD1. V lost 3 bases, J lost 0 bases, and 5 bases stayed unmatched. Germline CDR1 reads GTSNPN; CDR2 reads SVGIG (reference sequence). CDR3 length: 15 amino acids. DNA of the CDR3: TGTGCCTGGAGCCGGGACAGAGCTAGCAATCAGCCCCAGCATTTT. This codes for CAWSRDRASNQPQHF.

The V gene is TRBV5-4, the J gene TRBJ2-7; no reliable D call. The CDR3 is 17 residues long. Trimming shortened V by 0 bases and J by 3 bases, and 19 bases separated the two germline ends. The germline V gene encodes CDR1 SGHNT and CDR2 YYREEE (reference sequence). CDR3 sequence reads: CASSLEPPARGFYEQYF. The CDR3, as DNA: TGTGCCAGCAGCTTGGAGCCACCTGCTAGAGGTTTCTACGAGCAGTACTTC. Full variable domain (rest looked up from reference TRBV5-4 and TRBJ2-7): ETGVTQSPTHLIKTRGQQVTLRCSSQSGHNTVSWYQQALGQGPQFIFQYYREEENGRGNFPPRFSGLQFPNYSSELNVNALELDDSALYLCASSLEPPARGFYEQYFGPGTRLTVT.

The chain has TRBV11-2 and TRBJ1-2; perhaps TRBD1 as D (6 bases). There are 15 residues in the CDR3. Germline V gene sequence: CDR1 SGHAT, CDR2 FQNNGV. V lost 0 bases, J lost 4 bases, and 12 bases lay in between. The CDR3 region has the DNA TGTGCCAGCAGCTTAGATCCAGGGGAGAGCTATGGCTACACCTTC. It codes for CASSLDPGESYGYTF. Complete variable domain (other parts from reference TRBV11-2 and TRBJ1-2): EAGVAQSPRYKIIEKRQSVAFWCNPISGHATLYWYQQILGQGPKLLIQFQNNGVVDDSQLPKDRFSAERLKGVDSTLKIQPAKLEDSAVYLCASSLDPGESYGYTFGSGTRLTVV.

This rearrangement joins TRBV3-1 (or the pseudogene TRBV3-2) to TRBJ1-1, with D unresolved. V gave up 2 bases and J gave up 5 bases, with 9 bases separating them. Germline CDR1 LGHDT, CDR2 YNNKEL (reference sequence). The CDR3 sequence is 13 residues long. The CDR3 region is CASSQTPQTEAFF. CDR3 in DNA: TGTGCCAGCAGCCAAACTCCCCAAACTGAAGCTTTCTTT.

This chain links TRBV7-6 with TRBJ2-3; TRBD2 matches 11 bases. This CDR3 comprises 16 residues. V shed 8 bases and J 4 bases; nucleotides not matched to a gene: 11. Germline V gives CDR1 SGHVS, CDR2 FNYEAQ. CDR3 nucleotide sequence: TGTGCCAGCTCCCTTAGCGGGGGGGTTACCTCAGATACGCAGTATTTT. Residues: CASSLSGGVTSDTQYF.

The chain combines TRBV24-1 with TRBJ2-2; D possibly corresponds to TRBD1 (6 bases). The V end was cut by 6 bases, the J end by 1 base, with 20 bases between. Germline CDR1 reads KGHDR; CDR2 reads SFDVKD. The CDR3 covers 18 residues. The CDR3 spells CATSTDGGSVENTGELFF. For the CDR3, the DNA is TGTGCCACCAGTACAGATGGGGGCAGTGTGGAGAACACCGGGGAGCTGTTTTTT.

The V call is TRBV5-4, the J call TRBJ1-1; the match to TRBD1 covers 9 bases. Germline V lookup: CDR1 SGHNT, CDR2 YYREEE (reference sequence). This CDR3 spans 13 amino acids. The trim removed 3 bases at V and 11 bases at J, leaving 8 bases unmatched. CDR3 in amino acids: CASSSGQGLRAFF. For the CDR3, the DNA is TGTGCCAGCAGCTCGGGACAGGGATTGCGGGCTTTCTTT.

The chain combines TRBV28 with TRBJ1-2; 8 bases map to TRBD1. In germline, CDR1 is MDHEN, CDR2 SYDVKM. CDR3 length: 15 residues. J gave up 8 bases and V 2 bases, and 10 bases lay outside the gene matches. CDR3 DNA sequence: TGTGCCAGCAGTTTAGTCAGGGGGCCCTTGGACGGCTACACCTTC. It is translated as CASSLVRGPLDGYTF.

The CDR3 region has the DNA TGTGCCTGGAGTGTTTACCTAGCGGTGAACAATGAGCAGTTCTTC. This encodes CAWSVYLAVNNEQFF. The rearrangement joins TRBV30 to TRBJ2-1; 7 nucleotides match TRBD2. From germline, CDR1 is GTSNPN and CDR2 SVGIG (reference sequence). The CDR3 runs 15 residues. V was pared by 0 bases and J by 5 bases, with 7 bases of the junction left unmatched.

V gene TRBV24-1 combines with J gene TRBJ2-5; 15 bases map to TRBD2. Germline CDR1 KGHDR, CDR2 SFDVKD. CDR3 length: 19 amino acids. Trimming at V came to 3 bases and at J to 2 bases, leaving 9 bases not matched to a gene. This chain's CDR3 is CATSDRGLAGGRLQETQYF. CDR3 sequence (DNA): TGTGCCACCAGTGATCGGGGACTAGCGGGAGGTCGCCTACAAGAGACCCAGTACTTC.

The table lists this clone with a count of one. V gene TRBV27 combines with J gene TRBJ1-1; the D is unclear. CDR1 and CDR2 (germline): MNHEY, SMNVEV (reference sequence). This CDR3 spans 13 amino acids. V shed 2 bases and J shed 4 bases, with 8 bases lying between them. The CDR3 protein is CASSLLRTTEAFF. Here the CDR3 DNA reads TGTGCCAGCAGTTTACTTAGAACCACTGAAGCTTTCTTT.

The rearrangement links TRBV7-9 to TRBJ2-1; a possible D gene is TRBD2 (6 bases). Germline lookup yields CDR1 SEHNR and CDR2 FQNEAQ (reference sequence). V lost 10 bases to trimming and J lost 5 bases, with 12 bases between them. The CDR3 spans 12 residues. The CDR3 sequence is CATPDYNNEQFF. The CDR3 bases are TGTGCCACCCCGGACTACAACAATGAGCAGTTCTTC.

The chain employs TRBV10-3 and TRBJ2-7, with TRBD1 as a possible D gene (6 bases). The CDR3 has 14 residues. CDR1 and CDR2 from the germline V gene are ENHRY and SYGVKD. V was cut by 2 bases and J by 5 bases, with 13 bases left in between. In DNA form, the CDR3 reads TGTGCCATCAGTGAGGGACAGTTCCTTAACGAGCAGTACTTC. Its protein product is CAISEGQFLNEQYF.

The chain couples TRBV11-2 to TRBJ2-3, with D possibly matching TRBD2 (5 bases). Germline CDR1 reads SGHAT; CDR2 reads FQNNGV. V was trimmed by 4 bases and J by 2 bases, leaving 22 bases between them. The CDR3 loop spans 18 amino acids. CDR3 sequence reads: CASSSETRAIPYTDTQYF. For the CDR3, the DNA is TGTGCCAGCAGCTCAGAAACGCGGGCCATACCCTACACAGATACGCAGTATTTT. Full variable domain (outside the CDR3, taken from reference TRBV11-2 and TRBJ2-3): EAGVAQSPRYKIIEKRQSVAFWCNPISGHATLYWYQQILGQGPKLLIQFQNNGVVDDSQLPKDRFSAERLKGVDSTLKIQPAKLEDSAVYLCASSSETRAIPYTDTQYFGPGTRLTVL.

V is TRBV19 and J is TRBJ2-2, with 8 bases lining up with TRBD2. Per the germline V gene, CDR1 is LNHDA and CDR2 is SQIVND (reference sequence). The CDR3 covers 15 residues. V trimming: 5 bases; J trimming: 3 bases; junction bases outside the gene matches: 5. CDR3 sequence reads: CASSGSGTYTGELFF. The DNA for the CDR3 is TGTGCCAGTAGTGGTAGCGGGACCTACACCGGGGAGCTGTTTTTT.

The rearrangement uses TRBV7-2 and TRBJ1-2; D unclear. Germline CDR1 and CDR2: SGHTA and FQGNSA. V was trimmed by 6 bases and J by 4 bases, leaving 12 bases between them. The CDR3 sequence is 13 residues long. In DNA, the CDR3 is TGTGCCAGCAGTCCGGACGGGAGCTATGGCTACACCTTC. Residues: CASSPDGSYGYTF.

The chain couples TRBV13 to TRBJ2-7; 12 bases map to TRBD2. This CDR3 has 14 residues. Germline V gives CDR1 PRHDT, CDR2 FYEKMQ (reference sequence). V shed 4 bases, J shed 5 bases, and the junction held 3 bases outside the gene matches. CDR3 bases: TGTGCCAGCAGCTCGCGACTAGCGGGAGACGAGCAGTACTTC. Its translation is CASSSRLAGDEQYF. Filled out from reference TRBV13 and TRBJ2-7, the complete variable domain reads AAGVIQSPRHLIKEKRETATLKCYPIPRHDTVYWYQQGPGQDPQFLISFYEKMQSDKGSIPDRFSAQQFSDYHSELNMSSLELGDSALYFCASSSRLAGDEQYFGPGTRLTVT.

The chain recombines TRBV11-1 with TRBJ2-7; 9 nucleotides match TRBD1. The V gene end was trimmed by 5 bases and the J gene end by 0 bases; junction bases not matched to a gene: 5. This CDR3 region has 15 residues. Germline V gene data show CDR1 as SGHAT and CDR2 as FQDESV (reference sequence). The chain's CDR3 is CASSPGTGSSYEQYF. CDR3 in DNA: TGTGCCAGCAGCCCCGGGACAGGGAGCTCCTACGAGCAGTACTTC.